Each of the 15 T cell receptor beta chains below was sequenced from the same sample in a study of shared clonotypes between healthy human individuals. Sequencing was performed with immunoSEQ multiplex PCR; in TCRdb, only in-frame clones are kept and a portion is missing. This repertoire shows about 1 million clones, 60% to 80% found once; its top ten account for over 1.3%. Sequenced input: memory CD4+ T cells sorted from blood. Subset given: CD45RA-negative fraction. These receptors were obtained from a man younger than 30 in good health.

V is TRBV7-6 and J is TRBJ2-7; D gene uncertain. Germline V gene data show CDR1 as SGHVS and CDR2 as FNYEAQ. Trimming removed 1 base at V and 2 bases at J, with 9 bases between. The CDR3 contains 14 residues. The CDR3 nucleotides read TGTGCCAGCAGCTTAGTTGAGAGTGCCTACGAGCAGTACTTC. This encodes CASSLVESAYEQYF.

The CDR3 DNA reads TGTGCCAGCAGTTCGGGTTCAGGGGGCGCTGGCAATGAGCAGTTCTTC. As protein: CASSSGSGGAGNEQFF. J is TRBJ2-1 and V is TRBV28; 8 positions agree with TRBD1. Losses at the gene ends were 4 bases for V and 6 bases for J; bases not matched to a gene: 11. The CDR3 length is 16 residues. The V gene's germline CDR1 is MDHEN and CDR2 SYDVKM.

The genes are TRBV2 and TRBJ1-4; 7 bases align to TRBD1. J gave up 2 bases and V 2 bases, and 2 bases lay outside the gene matches. The CDR3 has 15 residues. Germline CDR1 is SNHLY and CDR2 is FYNNEI. CDR3 nucleotide sequence: TGTGCCAGCAGTGAACTACAGGGGACTAATGAAAAACTGTTTTTT. Translating it yields CASSELQGTNEKLFF.

This clone has at least ten counts. The J gene is TRBJ2-7, the V gene TRBV4-2, with TRBD2 matching 7 bases. V lost 4 bases and J lost 4; bases outside the gene matches: 10. This CDR3 has 15 residues. Germline CDR1 reads LGHNA; CDR2 reads YNFKEQ. The CDR3 nucleotides are TGTGCCAGCAGCCGCACCGGGACTACCGAATACGAGCAGTACTTC. This gives the protein CASSRTGTTEYEQYF.

The V gene is TRBV11-2, the J gene TRBJ1-1; no reliable D call. Germline V CDR1 and CDR2: SGHAT, FQNNGV. This CDR3 region has 13 residues. V gave up 3 bases and J gave up 4 bases, with 9 bases separating them. The CDR3 protein is CASSLGLGTEAFF. CDR3 nucleotides: TGTGCCAGCAGCTTGGGTTTAGGCACTGAAGCTTTCTTT.

This chain links TRBV2 with TRBJ2-2; TRBD1 agrees at 9 bases. The germline gives CDR1 SNHLY, CDR2 FYNNEI. Unmatched junction bases numbered 17, after V lost 8 bases and J lost 1 base. The CDR3 covers 19 residues. CDR3 nucleotides: TGTGCCAGCGCAAAGGCCCACAGGGGGCGCGGTGGGAACACCGGGGAGCTGTTTTTT. Translated, it gives CASAKAHRGRGGNTGELFF.

This clone was recorded many times. Distinct nucleotide sequences in the sample also encode this CDR3. V and J are TRBV7-9 and TRBJ1-3; no firm D call. Germline CDR1 is SEHNR and CDR2 is FQNEAQ (reference sequence). CDR3 length: 12 residues. With 2 bases removed from V and 4 bases from J, the gap between germline ends came to 3 bases. The CDR3, as DNA: TGTGCCAGCAGCTTAACCGGAAACACCATATATTTT. Translating gives CASSLTGNTIYF.

The J gene is TRBJ2-7, the V gene TRBV28, with D possibly being TRBD2 (6 bases). Germline CDR1 reads MDHEN; CDR2 reads SYDVKM. Trimming took 6 bases from V and 3 from J, leaving 15 bases between them. The CDR3 is 14 amino acids. The CDR3 region has the DNA TGTGCCAGCAGATCCGGGAGTGGTCGCTACGAGCAGTACTTC. This gives the protein CASRSGSGRYEQYF.

The chain combines TRBV6-5 with TRBJ1-5; D remains unclear. The CDR3 covers 11 residues. Germline CDR1 reads MNHEY; CDR2 reads SVGAGI. Trimming took off 7 bases at V and 5 bases at J, with 6 bases between the two ends. The DNA for the CDR3 is TGTGCCAGCATTTGGTATCAGCCCCAGCATTTT. Amino acids: CASIWYQPQHF.

The rearrangement links TRBV6-5 to TRBJ1-1; D gene unclear. Germline values: CDR1 MNHEY, CDR2 SVGAGI. The V end was cut by 4 bases, the J end by 7 bases, with 10 bases between. The CDR3 covers 12 residues. CDR3 bases: TGTGCCAGCAGTTCCCGGGCGGGTGAAGCTTTCTTT. Residues: CASSSRAGEAFF.

V and J are TRBV4-2 and TRBJ2-7; perhaps TRBD2 as D (5 bases). From germline, CDR1 is LGHNA and CDR2 YNFKEQ. The V end was cut by 0 bases, the J end by 3 bases, with 9 bases between. This CDR3 comprises 14 residues. CDR3 protein: CASSQDLRVYEQYF. Here the CDR3 DNA reads TGTGCCAGCAGCCAAGATTTGAGGGTCTACGAGCAGTACTTC.

The CDR3 region is CASSPDSFTEAFF. The CDR3 bases are TGCGCCAGCAGCCCCGACAGTTTCACTGAAGCTTTCTTT. The chain is built from TRBV5-1 and TRBJ1-1; possible D gene TRBD1, 5 bases. The V end lost 4 bases, the J end lost 4 bases, and 11 bases lay between the germline ends. Germline values: CDR1 SGHRS, CDR2 YFSETQ. The CDR3 loop spans 13 amino acids. The complete variable domain, with remaining parts taken from reference TRBV5-1 and TRBJ1-1, reads KAGVTQTPRYLIKTRGQQVTLSCSPISGHRSVSWYQQTPGQGLQFLFEYFSETQRNKGNFPGRFSGRQFSNSRSEMNVSTLELGDSALYLCASSPDSFTEAFFGQGTRLTVV.

This clone was detected many times. The chain joins TRBV9 to TRBJ2-7; tentatively, D is TRBD1 (5 bases). This CDR3 is 16 amino acids long. The V end lost 0 bases, the J end lost 3 bases, and 16 bases lay between the germline ends. CDR1 is SGDLS, CDR2 YYNGEE, per germline. The CDR3 DNA sequence: TGTGCCAGCAGCGTAGGGTCAGGGCTCTTTGACTACGAGCAGTACTTC. Translated, it gives CASSVGSGLFDYEQYF.

A few counts support this clone. The V gene is TRBV7-6, the J gene TRBJ2-3, with TRBD1 matching over 9 bases. V lost 5 bases, J lost 2 bases, and 8 bases stayed unmatched. CDR3 length: 16 residues. Germline assignment: CDR1 SGHVS and CDR2 FNYEAQ. CDR3 sequence reads: CASSPGTGKVTDTQYF. The CDR3 region has the DNA TGTGCCAGCAGCCCCGGGACAGGGAAGGTCACAGATACGCAGTATTTT.

This chain uses TRBV11-2 with TRBJ1-2, with TRBD1 matching over 7 bases. The CDR3 covers 16 residues. Germline values: CDR1 SGHAT, CDR2 FQNNGV. With V trimmed by 0 bases and J by 1 base, 5 bases remained unmatched. CDR3 DNA: TGTGCCAGCAGCTTAGATCAGGGGGTCGGTAACTATGGCTACACCTTC. Its protein is CASSLDQGVGNYGYTF.